This record covers a single T cell receptor beta chain. Within the sample, other DNA sequences also encode this same CDR3. Between the trimmed V and J ends, which lost 2 bases and 2 bases, there was a span of 9 bases. There are 14 residues in the CDR3. Per the germline V gene, CDR1 is KGHSH and CDR2 is LQKENI. This entry is derived from a study of blood T cell repertoires in COVID-19. Study in general: Some COVID-19 samples were acute and others convalescent; all came from the United States, Italy and Spain. T cells, B-cell-depleted T cells, or PBMCs provided the cDNA or gDNA that served as material.

In the study's own analysis: Cell counts per sample came from amplifying reference gene primers. Assay: immunoSEQ multiplex PCR; the TCRdb copy retains only in-frame clones and omits some. V, J and clone size were drawn from that table, and D and trimming were deduced from the DNA. The sample has over 70,000 clones, 70% to 85% seen once; the top ten hold about 3.9%. Sequencing used peripheral blood. The receptor's source is a woman aged 55-70 years with acute or convalescent COVID-19. The chain joins TRBV18 to TRBJ1-1; a weak D match, TRBD1 (5 bases). CDR3 nucleotides: TGTGCCAGCTCACCAGGCCAGGGCAACACTGAAGCTTTCTTT. It translates to CASSPGQGNTEAFF.